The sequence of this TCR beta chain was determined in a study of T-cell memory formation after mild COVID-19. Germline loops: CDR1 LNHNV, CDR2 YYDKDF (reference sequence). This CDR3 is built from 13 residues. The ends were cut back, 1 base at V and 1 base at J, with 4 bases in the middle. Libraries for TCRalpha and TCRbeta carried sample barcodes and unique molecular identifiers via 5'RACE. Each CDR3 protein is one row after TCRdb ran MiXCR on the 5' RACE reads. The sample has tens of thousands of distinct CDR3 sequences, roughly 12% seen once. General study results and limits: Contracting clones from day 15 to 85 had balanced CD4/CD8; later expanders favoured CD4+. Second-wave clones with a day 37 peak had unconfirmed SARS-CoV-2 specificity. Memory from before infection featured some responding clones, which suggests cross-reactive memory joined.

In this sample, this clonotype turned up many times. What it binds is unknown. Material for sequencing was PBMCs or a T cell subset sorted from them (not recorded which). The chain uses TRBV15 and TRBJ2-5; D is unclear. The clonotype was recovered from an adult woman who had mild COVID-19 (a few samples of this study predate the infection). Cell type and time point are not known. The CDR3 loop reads CATSRGIQETQYF. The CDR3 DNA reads TGTGCCACCAGCAGAGGCATCCAAGAGACCCAGTACTTC.